This T cell receptor (beta chain) was retrieved from a study of shared clonotypes between healthy human individuals. Replicate PCRs for unsorted PBMC used about 0.3 ug DNA (about 27,000 T cell genomes). The unsorted PBMC sample used ten immunoSEQ deep assay plates. Authors' analysis steps: ImmunoSEQ junction-only sequences lacked quality scores, so their filtering differed. TCRdb's copy holds only in-frame clones and misses some; the assay was immunoSEQ multiplex PCR. V, J and clone size reflect that table, while D and trimming were determined from the DNA. The sample holds about 480,000 clones, about three quarters seen once. The CDR3 contains 17 residues. Germline V gene sequence: CDR1 LGHNA, CDR2 YNFKEQ. V was cut by 0 bases and J by 3 bases, with 15 bases left in between. This clone has a handful of counts.

The specimen sequenced was PBMCs. This chain connects TRBV4-2 to TRBJ2-4; D might be TRBD2 (5 bases). The TCR originated in a woman aged 40 to 50 in good health. Some clones in this sample may be carry-over from other donors' samples. CDR3 amino acids: CASSQEGAVLGKNIQYF. The CDR3, as DNA: TGTGCCAGCAGCCAAGAAGGAGCGGTTCTTGGCAAAAACATTCAGTACTTC.